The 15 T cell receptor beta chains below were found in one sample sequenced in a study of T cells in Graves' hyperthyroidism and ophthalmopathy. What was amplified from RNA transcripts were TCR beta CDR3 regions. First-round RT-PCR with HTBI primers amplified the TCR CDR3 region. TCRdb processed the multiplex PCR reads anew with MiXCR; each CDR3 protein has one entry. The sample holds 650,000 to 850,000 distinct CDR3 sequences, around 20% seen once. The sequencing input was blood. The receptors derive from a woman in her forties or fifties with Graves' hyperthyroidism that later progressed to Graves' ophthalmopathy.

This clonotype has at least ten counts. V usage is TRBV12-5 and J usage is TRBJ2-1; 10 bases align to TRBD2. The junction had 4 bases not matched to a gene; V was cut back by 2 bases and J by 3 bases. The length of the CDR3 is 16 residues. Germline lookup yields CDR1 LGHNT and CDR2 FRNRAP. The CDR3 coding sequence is TGTGCTAGTGGTTTGATTACTAGCGGGGACTACAATGAGCAGTTCTTC. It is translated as CASGLITSGDYNEQFF. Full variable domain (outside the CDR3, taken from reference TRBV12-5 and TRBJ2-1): DARVTQTPRHKVTEMGQEVTMRCQPILGHNTVFWYRQTMMQGLELLAYFRNRAPLDDSGMPKDRFSAEMPDATLATLKIQPSEPRDSAVYFCASGLITSGDYNEQFFGPGTRLTVL.

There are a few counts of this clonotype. The CDR3 loop reads CASSLRVAGANVLTF. CDR3 coding DNA: TGTGCCAGCAGTTTGCGAGTAGCTGGGGCCAACGTCCTGACTTTC. The chain has TRBV12-3 or TRBV12-4 and TRBJ2-6, with D uncertain. Trimming took 3 bases from V and 2 from J, leaving 8 bases between them. This CDR3 comprises 15 residues.

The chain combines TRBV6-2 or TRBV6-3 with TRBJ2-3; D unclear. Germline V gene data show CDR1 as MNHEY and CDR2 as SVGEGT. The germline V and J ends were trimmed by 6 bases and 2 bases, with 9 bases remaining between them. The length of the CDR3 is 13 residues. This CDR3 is CASSDMTTDTQYF. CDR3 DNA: TGTGCCAGCAGCGACATGACCACAGATACGCAGTATTTT.

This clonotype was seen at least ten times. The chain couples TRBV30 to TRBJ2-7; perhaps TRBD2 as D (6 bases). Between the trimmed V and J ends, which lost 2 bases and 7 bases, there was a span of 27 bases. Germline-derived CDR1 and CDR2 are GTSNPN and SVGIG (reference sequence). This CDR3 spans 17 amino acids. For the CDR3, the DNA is TGTGCCTGGAGTTCCCCCGCCCGGCCAGGGCCGCGGGGAGAGCAGTACTTC. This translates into CAWSSPARPGPRGEQYF.

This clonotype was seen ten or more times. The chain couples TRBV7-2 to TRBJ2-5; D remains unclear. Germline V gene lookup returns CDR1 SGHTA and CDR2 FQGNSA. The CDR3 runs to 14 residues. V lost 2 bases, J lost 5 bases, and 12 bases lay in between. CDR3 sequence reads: CASSLNPMAETQYF. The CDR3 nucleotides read TGTGCCAGCAGCTTAAACCCAATGGCCGAGACCCAGTACTTC.

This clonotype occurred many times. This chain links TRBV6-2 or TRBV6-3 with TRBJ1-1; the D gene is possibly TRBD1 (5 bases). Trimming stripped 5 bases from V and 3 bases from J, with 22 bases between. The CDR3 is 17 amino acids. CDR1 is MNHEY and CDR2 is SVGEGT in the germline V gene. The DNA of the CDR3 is TGTGCCAGCAGTAGTGGCGGTTGGGGGTTTGGCGACACTGAAGCTTTCTTT. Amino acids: CASSSGGWGFGDTEAFF.

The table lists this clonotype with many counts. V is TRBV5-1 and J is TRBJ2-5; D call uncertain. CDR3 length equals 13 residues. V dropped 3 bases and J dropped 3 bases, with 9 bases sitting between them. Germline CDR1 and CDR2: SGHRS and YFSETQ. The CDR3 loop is CASSSGREETQYF. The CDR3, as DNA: TGCGCCAGCAGCTCCGGACGGGAAGAGACCCAGTACTTC. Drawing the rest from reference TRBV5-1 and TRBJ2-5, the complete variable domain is KAGVTQTPRYLIKTRGQQVTLSCSPISGHRSVSWYQQTPGQGLQFLFEYFSETQRNKGNFPGRFSGRQFSNSRSEMNVSTLELGDSALYLCASSSGREETQYFGPGTRLLVL.

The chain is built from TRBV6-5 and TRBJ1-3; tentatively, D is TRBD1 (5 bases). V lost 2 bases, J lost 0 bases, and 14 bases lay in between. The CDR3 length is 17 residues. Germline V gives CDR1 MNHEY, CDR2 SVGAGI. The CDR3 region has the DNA TGTGCCAGCAGTTACAGGCGGGACGGACGCTCTGGAAACACCATATATTTT. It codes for CASSYRRDGRSGNTIYF.

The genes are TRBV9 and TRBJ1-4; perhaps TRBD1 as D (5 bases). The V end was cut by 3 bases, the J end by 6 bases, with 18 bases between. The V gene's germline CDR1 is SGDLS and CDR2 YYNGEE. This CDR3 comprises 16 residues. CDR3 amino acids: CASSAPQVGLDEKLFF. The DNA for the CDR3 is TGTGCCAGCAGCGCCCCACAGGTGGGGCTGGATGAAAAACTGTTTTTT.

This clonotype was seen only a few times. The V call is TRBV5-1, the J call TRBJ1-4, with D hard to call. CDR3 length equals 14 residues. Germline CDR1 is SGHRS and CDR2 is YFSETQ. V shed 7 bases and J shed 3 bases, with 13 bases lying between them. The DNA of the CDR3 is TGCGCCAGCGGCCCCGACCCCCCTAATGAAAAACTGTTTTTT. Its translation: CASGPDPPNEKLFF.

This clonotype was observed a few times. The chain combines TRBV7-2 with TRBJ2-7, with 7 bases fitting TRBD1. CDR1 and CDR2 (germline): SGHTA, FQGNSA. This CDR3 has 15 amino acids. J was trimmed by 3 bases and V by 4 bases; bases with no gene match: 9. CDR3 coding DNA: TGTGCCAGCAGCTCAAGGTACCGGGACAGCTACGAGCAGTACTTC. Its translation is CASSSRYRDSYEQYF.

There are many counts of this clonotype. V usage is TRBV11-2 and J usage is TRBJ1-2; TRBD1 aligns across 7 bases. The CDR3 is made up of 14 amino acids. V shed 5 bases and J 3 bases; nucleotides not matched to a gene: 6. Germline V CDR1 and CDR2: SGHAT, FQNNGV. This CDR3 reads CASSLGQVDYGYTF. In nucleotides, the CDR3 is TGTGCCAGCAGCCTCGGACAGGTGGACTATGGCTACACCTTC.

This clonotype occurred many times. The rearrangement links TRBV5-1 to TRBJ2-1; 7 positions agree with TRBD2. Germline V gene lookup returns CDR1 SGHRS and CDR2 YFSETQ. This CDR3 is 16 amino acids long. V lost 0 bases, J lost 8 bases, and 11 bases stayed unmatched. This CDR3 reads CASSLAGGAGIDEQFF. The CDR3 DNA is TGCGCCAGCAGCTTGGCGGGGGGAGCGGGGATCGATGAGCAGTTCTTC. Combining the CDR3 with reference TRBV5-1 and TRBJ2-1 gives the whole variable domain KAGVTQTPRYLIKTRGQQVTLSCSPISGHRSVSWYQQTPGQGLQFLFEYFSETQRNKGNFPGRFSGRQFSNSRSEMNVSTLELGDSALYLCASSLAGGAGIDEQFFGPGTRLTVL.

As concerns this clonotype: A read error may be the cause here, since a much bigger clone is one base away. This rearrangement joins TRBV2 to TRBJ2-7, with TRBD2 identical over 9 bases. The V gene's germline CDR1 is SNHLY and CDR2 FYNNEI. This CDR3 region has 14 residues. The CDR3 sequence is CASSPRTSVYEQHF. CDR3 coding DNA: TGTGCCAGCAGTCCCCGGACTAGCGTTTACGAGCAGCACTTC.

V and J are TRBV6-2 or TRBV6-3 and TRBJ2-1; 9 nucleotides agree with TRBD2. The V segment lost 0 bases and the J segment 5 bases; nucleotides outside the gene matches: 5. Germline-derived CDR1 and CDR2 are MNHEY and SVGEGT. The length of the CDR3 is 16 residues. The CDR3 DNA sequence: TGTGCCAGCAGTTACTCAGCGGGGGGCAAGAACAATGAGCAGTTCTTC. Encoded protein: CASSYSAGGKNNEQFF.